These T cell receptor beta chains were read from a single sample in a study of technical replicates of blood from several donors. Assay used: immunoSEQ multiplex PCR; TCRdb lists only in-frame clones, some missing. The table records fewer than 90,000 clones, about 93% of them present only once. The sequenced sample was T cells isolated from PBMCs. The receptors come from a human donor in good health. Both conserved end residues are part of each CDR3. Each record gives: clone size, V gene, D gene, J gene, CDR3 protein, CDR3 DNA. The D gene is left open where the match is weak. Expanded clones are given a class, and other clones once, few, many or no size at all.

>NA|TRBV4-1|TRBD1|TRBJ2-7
CASSQDPTGVEQYF
TGCGCCAGCAGCCAAGACCCTACAGGGGTCGAGCAGTACTTC
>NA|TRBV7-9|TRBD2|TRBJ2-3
CASSFPTRLAGGETDTQYF
TGTGCCAGCAGCTTCCCAACCCGACTAGCGGGGGGCGAGACAGATACGCAGTATTTT
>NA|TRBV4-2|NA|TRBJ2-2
CASLQSNTGELFF
TGTGCCAGCCTGCAGTCGAACACCGGGGAGCTGTTTTTT
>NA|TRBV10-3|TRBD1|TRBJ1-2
CATVDRPNYGYTF
TGTGCCACCGTGGACAGGCCTAACTATGGCTACACCTTC
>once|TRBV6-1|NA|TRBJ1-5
CASSLSGVSNQPQHF
TGTGCCAGCAGTCTATCGGGGGTGAGCAATCAGCCCCAGCATTTT
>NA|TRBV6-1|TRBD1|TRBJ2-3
CASSEIGLAGGLHTQYF
TGTGCCAGCAGTGAAATAGGGCTGGCAGGGGGCCTACATACGCAGTATTTT
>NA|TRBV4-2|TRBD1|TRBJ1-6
CASSQDLNRIGTGSGNSPLHF
TGTGCCAGCAGCCAAGATCTAAATCGCATCGGGACAGGGTCTGGTAATTCACCCCTCCACTTT
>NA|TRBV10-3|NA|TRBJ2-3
CAISLPEGGSDTQYF
TGTGCCATCAGTCTACCCGAGGGAGGCTCAGATACGCAGTATTTT
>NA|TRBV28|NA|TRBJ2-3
CASSLIDRQPTDTQYF
TGTGCCAGCAGTTTAATAGACAGGCAACCTACAGATACGCAGTATTTT
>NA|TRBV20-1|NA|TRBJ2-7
CSARSFEQYF
TGCAGTGCTAGATCCTTCGAGCAGTACTTC
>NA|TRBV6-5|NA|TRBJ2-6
CASSDTGANVLTF
TGTGCCAGCAGCGACACCGGGGCCAACGTCCTGACTTTC
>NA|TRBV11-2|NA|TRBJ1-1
CASSPQGLLEAFF
TGTGCCAGCAGCCCACAGGGATTACTTGAAGCTTTCTTT
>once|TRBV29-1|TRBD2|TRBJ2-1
CSVAGTSGPGEQFF
TGCAGCGTTGCCGGGACTAGCGGTCCGGGTGAGCAGTTCTTC
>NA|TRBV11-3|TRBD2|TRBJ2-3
CASSLVASGGASTDTQYF
TGTGCCAGCAGCTTAGTCGCCAGCGGGGGGGCGAGCACAGATACGCAGTATTTT
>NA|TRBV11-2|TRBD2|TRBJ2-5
CASSLGAGAQETQYF
TGTGCCAGCAGCTTAGGGGCGGGAGCCCAAGAGACCCAGTACTTC
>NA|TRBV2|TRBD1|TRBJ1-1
CASSPGQENTEAFF
TGTGCCAGCTCCCCGGGACAGGAGAACACTGAAGCTTTCTTT
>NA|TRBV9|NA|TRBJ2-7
CASSVVDYRSIDEQYF
TGTGCCAGCAGCGTAGTGGATTACAGGAGCATCGACGAGCAGTACTTC
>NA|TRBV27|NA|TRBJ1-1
CASSINVNTEAFF
TGTGCCAGCAGTATTAATGTGAACACTGAAGCTTTCTTT
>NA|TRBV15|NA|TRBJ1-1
CATRDYEGMSTEAFF
TGTGCCACCCGGGACTATGAGGGGATGAGCACTGAAGCTTTCTTT
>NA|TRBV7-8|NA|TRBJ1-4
CASSSVVLEKLFF
TGTGCCAGCAGTTCCGTAGTTTTAGAAAAACTGTTTTTT
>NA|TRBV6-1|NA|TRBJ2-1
CASSEGGHQAVNEQFF
TGTGCCAGCAGTGAAGGGGGACATCAGGCCGTCAATGAGCAGTTCTTC
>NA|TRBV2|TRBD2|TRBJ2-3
CAGGSGSSSRDTQYF
TGTGCCGGGGGGAGCGGGAGTTCGAGTCGAGATACGCAGTATTTT
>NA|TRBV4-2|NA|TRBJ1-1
CASSQKDRMNTEAFF
TGTGCCAGCAGCCAAAAGGACAGAATGAACACTGAAGCTTTCTTT
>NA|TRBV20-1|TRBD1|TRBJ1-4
CSAWDREKLFF
TGCAGTGCGTGGGACAGAGAAAAACTGTTTTTT
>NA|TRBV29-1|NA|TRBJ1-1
CSGGQINTEAFF
TGCAGCGGAGGACAGATAAACACTGAAGCTTTCTTT
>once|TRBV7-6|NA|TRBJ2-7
CASSLDSPQVSRQIYEQYF
TGTGCCAGCAGCTTAGATTCTCCCCAGGTGTCGAGACAGATCTACGAGCAGTACTTC
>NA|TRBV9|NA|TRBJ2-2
CASSTTDYTGELFF
TGTGCCAGCAGCACGACAGACTACACCGGGGAGCTGTTTTTT
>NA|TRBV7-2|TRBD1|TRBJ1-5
CASRAGTGLQQPQHF
TGTGCCAGCAGGGCGGGGACAGGCCTCCAGCAGCCCCAGCATTTT
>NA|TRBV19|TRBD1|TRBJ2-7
CASSFKRGGTGYTYEQYF
TGTGCCAGTAGTTTTAAAAGAGGAGGGACAGGGTATACCTACGAGCAGTACTTC
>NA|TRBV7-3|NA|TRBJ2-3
CASSRTSRADTQYF
TGTGCCAGCAGCCGCACTAGCCGGGCAGATACGCAGTATTTT
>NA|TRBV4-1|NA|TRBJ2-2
CASSQGPRDTPGTGELFF
TGCGCCAGCAGCCAAGGTCCCCGGGACACCCCCGGGACCGGGGAGCTGTTTTTT
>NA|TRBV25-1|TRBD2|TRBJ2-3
CASSPSGRGADTQYF
TGTGCCAGCAGCCCTAGCGGGAGGGGCGCAGATACGCAGTATTTT
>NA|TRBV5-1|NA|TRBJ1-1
CASSLEAGRAAEAFF
TGCGCCAGCAGCTTGGAAGCAGGGAGGGCAGCTGAAGCTTTCTTT
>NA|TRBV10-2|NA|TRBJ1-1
CASSDRQANTEAFF
TGCGCCAGCAGTGACAGACAGGCTAACACTGAAGCTTTCTTT
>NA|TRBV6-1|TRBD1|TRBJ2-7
CASSSGTGSYEQYF
TGTGCCAGCAGTTCCGGGACAGGCTCCTACGAGCAGTACTTC
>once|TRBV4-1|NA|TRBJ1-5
CASSQGRNQPQHF
TGCGCCAGCAGCCAAGGGAGAAATCAGCCCCAGCATTTT
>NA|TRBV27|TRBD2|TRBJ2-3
CASSLTTSGDTQYF
TGTGCCAGCAGTTTAACGACTAGCGGGGATACGCAGTATTTT
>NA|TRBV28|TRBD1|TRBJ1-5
CASSLFGGQGAYSNQPQHF
TGTGCCAGCAGTTTATTTGGAGGACAGGGGGCTTATAGCAATCAGCCCCAGCATTTT
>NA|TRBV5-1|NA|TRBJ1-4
CASGLGAANEKLFF
TGCGCCAGTGGACTGGGGGCAGCTAATGAAAAACTGTTTTTT
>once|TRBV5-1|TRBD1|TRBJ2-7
CASSLEGQGLHEQYF
TGCGCCAGCAGCTTGGAGGGACAGGGGCTCCACGAGCAGTACTTC
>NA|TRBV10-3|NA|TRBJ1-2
CAISESGESRYGYTF
TGTGCCATCAGTGAGTCCGGGGAGAGTAGGTATGGCTACACCTTC
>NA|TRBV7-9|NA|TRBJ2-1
CASSKLELQFF
TGTGCCAGCAGTAAACTAGAGCTACAGTTCTTC
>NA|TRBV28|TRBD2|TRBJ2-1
CASSLYSGGYNEQFF
TGTGCCAGCAGTTTATATAGCGGGGGATACAATGAGCAGTTCTTC
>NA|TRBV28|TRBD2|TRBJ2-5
CASTPALAGETQYF
TGTGCCAGCACCCCCGCACTAGCGGGAGAGACCCAGTACTTC
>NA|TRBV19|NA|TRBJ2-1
CASSIVRGSSYNEQFF
TGTGCCAGTAGTATAGTCCGAGGATCTTCCTACAATGAGCAGTTCTTC
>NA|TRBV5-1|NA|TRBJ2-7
CASSRSQGRDYEQYF
TGCGCCAGCAGCCGATCACAGGGTCGGGACTACGAGCAGTACTTC
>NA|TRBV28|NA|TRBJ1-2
CASSLGGLDGYTF
TGTGCCAGCAGCCTGGGGGGGCTCGATGGCTACACCTTC
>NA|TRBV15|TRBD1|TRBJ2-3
CATSRDPSGGNTQYF
TGTGCCACCAGCAGAGATCCGTCAGGGGGCAATACGCAGTATTTT
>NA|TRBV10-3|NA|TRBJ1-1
CAISERDTRGTEAFF
TGTGCCATCAGTGAGAGGGACACCCGGGGCACTGAAGCTTTCTTT
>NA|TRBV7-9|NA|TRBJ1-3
CASILRGSSGNTIYF
TGTGCCAGCATCCTACGGGGAAGCTCTGGAAACACCATATATTTT
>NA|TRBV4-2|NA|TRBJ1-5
CASSRLLGGNQPQHF
TGTGCCAGCAGCCGCCTCCTGGGAGGCAATCAGCCCCAGCATTTT
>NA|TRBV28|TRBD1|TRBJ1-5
CASSLTGIRQGARQPQHF
TGTGCCAGCAGTTTAACGGGAATTCGACAGGGGGCGCGACAGCCCCAGCATTTT
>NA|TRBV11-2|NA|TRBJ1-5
CASSMTQEQPQHF
TGTGCCAGCAGCATGACACAAGAACAGCCCCAGCATTTT
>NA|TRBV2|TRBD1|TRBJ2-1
CATRSTGSPYNEQFF
TGTGCCACCCGCTCGACAGGGAGCCCATACAATGAGCAGTTCTTC
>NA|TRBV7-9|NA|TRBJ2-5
CASSLRVVQETQYF
TGTGCCAGCAGCTTACGGGTCGTACAAGAGACCCAGTACTTC
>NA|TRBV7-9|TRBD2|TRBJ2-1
CASSLVHGAGDYNEQFF
TGTGCCAGCAGCTTAGTACATGGGGCGGGAGACTACAATGAGCAGTTCTTC
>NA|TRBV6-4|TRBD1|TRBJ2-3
CASSPQGIGPDTQYF
TGTGCCAGCAGTCCACAGGGGATAGGGCCAGATACGCAGTATTTT
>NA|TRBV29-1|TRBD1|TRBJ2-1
CSVGGDWTGEGRDEQFF
TGCAGCGTTGGGGGGGACTGGACAGGGGAAGGGCGCGATGAGCAGTTCTTC
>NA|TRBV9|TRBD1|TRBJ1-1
CASSRIQGAEAFF
TGTGCCAGCAGCCGAATTCAGGGGGCTGAAGCTTTCTTT
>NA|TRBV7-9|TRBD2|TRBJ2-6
CASRGGLAGVSGANVLTF
TGTGCCAGCAGGGGGGGACTAGCGGGAGTATCCGGGGCCAACGTCCTGACTTTC